This TCR beta chain comes out of a study of control samples from healthy donors and cancer patients. TCRdb keeps only in-frame clones here, not all; method: immunoSEQ multiplex PCR. The sample holds approximately 100,000 clones, about 89% seen once. The specimen sequenced was blood. This clonotype originated in a man aged 30 to 45 in good health.

CDR3 bases: TGTGCCAGCAGCATCGATCCTCCGGGACAGGGATACGAGCAGTACTTC. This encodes CASSIDPPGQGYEQYF. The chain recombines TRBV5-5 with TRBJ2-7; 9 nucleotides agree with TRBD1. Germline assignment: CDR1 SGHKS and CDR2 YYEKEE (reference sequence). V lost 4 bases, J lost 4 bases, and 12 bases stayed unmatched. This CDR3 has 16 amino acids.